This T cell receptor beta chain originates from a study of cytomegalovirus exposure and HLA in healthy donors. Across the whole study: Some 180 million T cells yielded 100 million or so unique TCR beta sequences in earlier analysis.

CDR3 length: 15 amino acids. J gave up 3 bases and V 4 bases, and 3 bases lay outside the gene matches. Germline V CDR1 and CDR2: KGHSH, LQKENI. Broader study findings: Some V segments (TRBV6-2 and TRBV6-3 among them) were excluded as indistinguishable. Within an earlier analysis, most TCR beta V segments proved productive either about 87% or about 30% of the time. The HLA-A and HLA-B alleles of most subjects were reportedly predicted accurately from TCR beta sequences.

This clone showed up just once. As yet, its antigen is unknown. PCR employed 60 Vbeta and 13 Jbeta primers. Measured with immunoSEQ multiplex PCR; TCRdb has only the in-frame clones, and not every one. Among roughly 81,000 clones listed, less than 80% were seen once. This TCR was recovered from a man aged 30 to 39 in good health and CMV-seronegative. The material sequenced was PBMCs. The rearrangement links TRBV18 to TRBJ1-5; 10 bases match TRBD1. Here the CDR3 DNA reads TGTGCCAGCTCACGGACAGGGGGGGTCAATCAGCCCCAGCATTTT. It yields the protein CASSRTGGVNQPQHF. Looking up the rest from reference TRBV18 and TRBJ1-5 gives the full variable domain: NAGVMQNPRHLVRRRGQEARLRCSPMKGHSHVYWYRQLPEEGLKFMVYLQKENIIDESGMPKERFSAEFPKEGPSILRIQQVVRGDSAAYFCASSRTGGVNQPQHFGDGTRLSIL.